These T cell receptor beta chains were read from a single sample in a study of post-analysis software for immune sequencing data. A single record per CDR3 protein comes from TCRdb applying MiXCR to the PCR reads. The sample records roughly 800,000 distinct CDR3 sequences, 30% being singletons. Sequenced material: blood. Receptors originate from a girl aged 5 to 17 with multiple sclerosis. CDR3s include the opening cysteine and the closing phenylalanine or tryptophan.

J gene: TRBJ2-7; V gene: TRBV15; CDR3 protein: CATSGGLADHLGEQYF
J gene: TRBJ1-1; V gene: TRBV9; CDR3 protein: CASSPPRGGAEAFF
J gene: TRBJ2-3; V gene: TRBV6-5; CDR3 protein: CASSYVGTGKDTQYF
J gene: TRBJ1-2; V gene: TRBV5-5; CDR3 protein: CASSQGRPNYGYTF
J gene: TRBJ1-2; V gene: TRBV6-1; CDR3 protein: CASRSVDNGYTF
J gene: TRBJ2-1; V gene: TRBV5-1; CDR3 protein: CASSFYRDRGLNEQFF
J gene: TRBJ2-7; V gene: TRBV29-1; CDR3 protein: CSVQTGNNYEQYF
J gene: TRBJ2-2; V gene: TRBV20-1; CDR3 protein: CSARSGRMGTGELFF
J gene: TRBJ1-2; V gene: TRBV7-2; CDR3 protein: CASSPSRGQGRFDGYTF
J gene: TRBJ2-7; V gene: TRBV5-5; CDR3 protein: CASSFAGTGGPYEQYF
J gene: TRBJ2-5; V gene: TRBV24-1; CDR3 protein: CATSGTNRGQETQYF
J gene: TRBJ1-6; V gene: TRBV6-6; CDR3 protein: CASSYEENSPLHF
J gene: TRBJ1-5; V gene: TRBV10-3; CDR3 protein: CAIGTAYSNQPQHF
J gene: TRBJ2-1; V gene: TRBV7-9; CDR3 protein: CASRPGGNEQFF
J gene: TRBJ2-2; V gene: TRBV24-1; CDR3 protein: CATSDLKNTGELFGDTGELFF
J gene: TRBJ1-1; V gene: TRBV20-1; CDR3 protein: CSARPLWGRGNTEAFF
J gene: TRBJ2-3; V gene: TRBV6-2/TRBV6-3; CDR3 protein: CASSSGQYEADTQYF